Listed below are T cell receptor beta chains from one sample, sequenced in a study of blood T cell repertoires in COVID-19. TCRdb's table, derived via immunoSEQ multiplex PCR, lists solely in-frame clones and lacks some. Altogether 200,000 or so clones are present, 86% being singletons, with the ten largest covering about 2.2%. Sequenced material: peripheral blood. Every receptor here comes from a woman in her forties or fifties with acute or convalescent COVID-19. CDR3s leave out the opening cysteine and the closing phenylalanine or tryptophan. The D gene is left open where the match is weak. Expanded clones get a size class; other rows say once, few or many, or leave the size out.

size: -; D: -; V: TRBV21-1; CDR3: ASSKPPPTVSYEQY
size: -; D: TRBD1; V: TRBV6-2/TRBV6-3; CDR3: ASSTPTGVYTGELF
size: -; D: TRBD1; V: TRBV2; CDR3: ASRTGTGGNEKLF
size: -; D: TRBD1; V: TRBV20-1; CDR3: SASRQGTANYGYT
size: -; D: TRBD2; V: TRBV3-1/TRBV3-2; CDR3: ASSQLGLAGATDTQY
size: -; D: TRBD1; V: TRBV6-5; CDR3: ASSWTGAIPNEQF
size: -; D: TRBD2; V: TRBV10-2; CDR3: ASRDGGDTDTQY
size: -; D: -; V: TRBV6-2/TRBV6-3; CDR3: ASSYSHSYEQY
size: -; D: TRBD1; V: TRBV29-1; CDR3: SATGQGNTEAF
size: -; D: TRBD2; V: TRBV7-8; CDR3: ASSWGTSGNTGELF
size: -; D: TRBD1; V: TRBV4-1; CDR3: ASSQGTGGGYGYT
size: -; D: TRBD1; V: TRBV6-5; CDR3: ASSFRGPTTGELF
size: -; D: -; V: TRBV5-6; CDR3: ASSLKGGTDTQY
size: -; D: -; V: TRBV18; CDR3: ASSPRTTTNEKLF
size: -; D: TRBD2; V: TRBV7-7; CDR3: ASSPGLAGGPDTQY
size: -; D: -; V: TRBV6-5; CDR3: ASSPRYSGNTIY
size: -; D: TRBD2; V: TRBV27; CDR3: ASRLSLAGVTYEQY
size: -; D: -; V: TRBV27; CDR3: ASSPTGWGATNEKLF
size: -; D: TRBD1; V: TRBV7-2; CDR3: ASSLEQGANQPQH
size: few; D: -; V: TRBV6-5; CDR3: ASSYLFQSGLGGYT
size: -; D: -; V: TRBV7-9; CDR3: ASSSNYGAPEGYYGYT
size: -; D: TRBD1; V: TRBV27; CDR3: ATADRANTGELF
size: -; D: -; V: TRBV5-1; CDR3: ASTTDRPNTGELF
size: -; D: TRBD2; V: TRBV10-3; CDR3: AISGTSGGPQETQY
size: -; D: -; V: TRBV2; CDR3: ASRPWTDSNQPQH
size: -; D: TRBD2; V: TRBV15; CDR3: ATRLAGGLGDTQY
size: -; D: -; V: TRBV24-1; CDR3: ATSDFSTNYGYT
size: -; D: TRBD1; V: TRBV19; CDR3: ASSIGQGEF
size: -; D: TRBD2; V: TRBV7-8; CDR3: ASSFIAGVNNEQF
size: -; D: TRBD1; V: TRBV11-3; CDR3: ASSQGTVLGEQY
size: -; D: -; V: TRBV27; CDR3: ASSLLGEPSYNEQF
size: -; D: -; V: TRBV5-8; CDR3: ASSLGGKVYGYT
size: -; D: TRBD1; V: TRBV19; CDR3: ATKGTDNAGYT
size: -; D: TRBD1; V: TRBV24-1; CDR3: ANRTGDYEQY
size: -; D: -; V: TRBV19; CDR3: ASSNGGAGETQY
size: -; D: TRBD2; V: TRBV11-3; CDR3: ASSLLAGAYNEQF
size: -; D: TRBD1; V: TRBV19; CDR3: ASKGAFGYT
size: -; D: -; V: TRBV29-1; CDR3: SAGKQDTEAF
size: -; D: -; V: TRBV3-1/TRBV3-2; CDR3: ASSQDGEGKRNEQY
size: once; D: TRBD2; V: TRBV12-3/TRBV12-4; CDR3: ASSPGAGGEQY
size: -; D: TRBD1; V: TRBV5-5; CDR3: ASARGLTEAF
size: -; D: TRBD1; V: TRBV5-1; CDR3: ASSYNTQGASETQY
size: -; D: TRBD1; V: TRBV4-2; CDR3: ASSQLGQGSYNEQF
size: -; D: -; V: TRBV11-2; CDR3: ASSLSSGNTIY
size: -; D: -; V: TRBV27; CDR3: ASSPAGYNSPLH
size: -; D: -; V: TRBV11-2; CDR3: ASSSLASYNEQF
size: once; D: TRBD2; V: TRBV10-3; CDR3: AISELAGDTGELF
size: -; D: -; V: TRBV3-1/TRBV3-2; CDR3: ASSQEAGDDEQY
size: -; D: TRBD2; V: TRBV20-1; CDR3: SASATSGHTDTQY
size: -; D: -; V: TRBV11-2; CDR3: ASSLPGGLSYNEQF
size: -; D: -; V: TRBV11-2; CDR3: ASCRTENTGELF
size: -; D: TRBD2; V: TRBV10-3; CDR3: AITPRENNEQF
size: -; D: TRBD1; V: TRBV5-1; CDR3: ASSLSGTGGMNEQY
size: few; D: -; V: TRBV5-1; CDR3: ASSLGELRMNTIY